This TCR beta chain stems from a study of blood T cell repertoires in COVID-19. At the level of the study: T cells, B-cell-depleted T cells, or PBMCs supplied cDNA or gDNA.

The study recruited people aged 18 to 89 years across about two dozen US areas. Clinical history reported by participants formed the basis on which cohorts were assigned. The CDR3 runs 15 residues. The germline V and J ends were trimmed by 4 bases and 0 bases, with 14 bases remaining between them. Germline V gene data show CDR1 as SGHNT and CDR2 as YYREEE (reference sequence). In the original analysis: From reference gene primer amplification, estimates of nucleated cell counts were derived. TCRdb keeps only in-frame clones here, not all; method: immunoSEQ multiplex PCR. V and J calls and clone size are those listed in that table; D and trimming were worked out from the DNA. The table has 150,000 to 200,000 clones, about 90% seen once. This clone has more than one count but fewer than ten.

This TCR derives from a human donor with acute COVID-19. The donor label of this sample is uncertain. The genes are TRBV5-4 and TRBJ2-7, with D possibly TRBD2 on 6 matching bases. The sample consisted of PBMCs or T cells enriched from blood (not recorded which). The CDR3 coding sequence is TGTGCCAGCAGCGCACCGGGACTGAGCTCCTACGAGCAGTACTTC. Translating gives CASSAPGLSSYEQYF.